This T cell receptor (beta chain) was recovered during a study of T-cell memory formation after mild COVID-19 (dated by TCRdb to the early 2020s). Describing the broader study: TCR sequence clusters from the two donors were largely donor specific. Longitudinal TCRalpha and TCRbeta repertoire sequencing tracked T-cell clones expanding and contracting after mild COVID-19 in two donors. The cohort was made up of two young adult volunteers, one female and one male, who were previously healthy.

Ficoll-Paque density gradient centrifugation was used to isolate PBMCs. Looking up the germline V gene yields CDR1 MNHEY and CDR2 SVGEGT. V is shortened by 0 bases, J by 6 bases, and the region joining them spans 14 bases. From the cysteine up to the phenylalanine, the CDR3 has a length of 16 residues. Solely the CDR3 DNA is kept, with 48 bases framed from the first base. This clonotype was seen more than once but under ten times. It lacks a known antigen. Per-nucleotide qualities are absent, and no much larger clonotype sits a single base away. Beyond this particular receptor, the publication reports: Contracting CD4+ clones were found mainly in CM and EM memory subsets, while CD8+ clones were enriched in EMRA. The study covered only a couple of mild cases, and larger cohorts including severe cases with pre-infection samples were considered necessary. SARS-CoV-2 specificity of the second-wave clones peaking on day 37 was not confirmed. From day 15 to 85, contracting clones showed balanced CD4/CD8 phenotypes, whereas a second wave of clones that expanded from day 15 to 37 leaned towards CD4+. Some responding clones were found in pre-infection memory, which suggests that pre-existing cross-reactive memory T cells took part in the SARS-CoV-2 response.

The instrument given in TCRdb is Illumina NovaSeq 6000. Using 5'RACE with constant-segment primers, TCRalpha and TCRbeta cDNA libraries were constructed, with sample barcodes and unique molecular identifiers added in the process. Trizol reagent was used to extract RNA from every sample. Library amplification was performed in two PCR steps, and a second sample barcode and Illumina TruSeq adapters were introduced in the second step. Sequencing of the libraries was done on an Illumina NovaSeq, producing 2 x 150 bp paired-end reads. In the authors' own workflow: The reads were demultiplexed and collapsed into UMI-guided consensus sequences using migec v1.2.7. With mixcr v2.1.11, UMI consensuses were aligned to TRA and TRB V and J templates and assembled into clonotypes. A clonotype was counted as expanded or contracted only if both edgeR and NoisET called the change significant, with noise models trained on biological replicates. For edgeR calls, the cutoffs were a false discovery rate-adjusted p below 0.01 and a log2 fold-change threshold of 1. As an exploratory analysis of dynamics, max-normalized trajectories of the 1000 most abundant clonotypes were examined by PCA with hierarchical clustering. Separately sequenced CD4+ and CD8+ repertoires were used to assign the CD4 or CD8 phenotype of responding clones. The public sequencing data were trimmed at Q25 with fastp and processed into clonotypes with MiXCR by TCRdb, which kept only in-frame beta chains. Each CDR3 protein appears once, grouped with its most common genes and DNA. TCRdb assigned the V and J calls; the authors' analysis was not used. A total of around 200,000 distinct CDR3 sequences appear in this sample, about 10% of them only once. Around 2.9% of the sample is held by the ten biggest clonotypes.

Sequencing was done on a sample of PBMCs or a T cell subset sorted from them (not recorded which). Recombination linked TRBV6-2 or TRBV6-3 to TRBJ2-2, with the D gene too uncertain to name. This TCR came from a man younger than 35 who had mild COVID-19 (a few samples of this study predate the infection). The sample titles of this study are shuffled in the database, so cell type and time point are left out; the donor was told from shared clones. The CDR3 sequence is CASSYSGGFGAGELFF. The DNA is TGTGCCAGCAGTTACTCGGGCGGTTTTGGCGCCGGGGAGCTGTTTTTT.